The source of this T cell receptor beta chain is a study of shared clonotypes between healthy human individuals. About the study: Participating donors consisted of a couple of women and three men aged 18 to 49.

V was shortened by 3 bases and J by 1 base, with 4 bases between the two germline ends. This CDR3 comprises 13 residues. Germline V lookup: CDR1 GTSNPN, CDR2 SVGIG (reference sequence). Donors comprised healthy HIV-negative adults lacking recent acute infections or vaccinations. Donors were Caucasian adults residing in Nashville, Tennessee, USA. A CD45RA+ naive subset and a CD45RA-negative memory subset were split from CD4+ cells. Here immunoSEQ multiplex PCR was the method, and the copy in TCRdb shows in-frame clones only, minus some. The sample contains around 2,000,000 clones, 85% to 95% of which appear only once.

The rearrangement joins TRBV30 to TRBJ1-6; D unclear. Sequencing input: naive CD4+ T cells sorted from blood. Documented subset: CD45RA+ positively selected. This TCR came from a man between 18 and 29 years old in good health. CDR3 in amino acids: CAWSGSYNSPLHF. The CDR3 DNA reads TGTGCCTGGAGCGGGTCCTATAATTCACCCCTCCACTTT.